Included here is one TCR beta chain sequence, with context. Its cognate antigen has yet to be identified. Base qualities are not at hand, and no much larger clone is one base apart. These data belong to a study of vaccination and CD4 T cells after COVID-19 (dated by TCRdb to between 2021 and 2024). Concerning the study at large: The convalescent cohort included six males and four females, with two Hispanic individuals, seven Caucasians, two Asians and one multiracial person. Overlapping spike peptide pools from SARS-CoV-2 and from the common cold coronaviruses HCoV-NL63, HCoV-OC43 and HCoV-229E were used as culture stimuli. In 10 COVID-19 convalescent patients and a handful of infection-naive healthy vaccine recipients, researchers compared the spike-specific CD4+ TCR repertoire from before mRNA vaccination with the repertoire from after. The time from the second vaccine dose to post-vaccine blood sampling had a median of roughly 70 days and ranged from about 14 to 250 days. Two doses of either the Pfizer-BioNTech BNT162b2 vaccine (n=8) or the Moderna mRNA-1273 vaccine (n=2) were administered to participants. As controls, cultures received a CEFX viral epitope pool (the positive control), an HIV-1 Nef peptide pool (the negative control), or no peptide at all. Post-COVID blood samples were collected from convalescent patients a median of around 100 days after diagnosis, with a range of roughly 30 to 161 days.

The treatment or condition label corresponds to: approximately 11-day PBMC culture with coronavirus spike peptide pools or control peptides (ViraFEST assay). The ViraFEST assay, used in the study, expanded antigen-specific T cells with peptide pools and then identified the expanded clonotypes through TCR sequencing. Healthy vaccine recipients had no prior SARS-CoV-2 infection, confirmed by negative nucleocapsid antibody tests before and after vaccination. Each well held two million PBMCs cultured with around 10 ug/ml peptide pools in IMDM containing approximately 5% human AB serum and 9.5 to 10 IU/ml IL-2. On days 3 and 7, half of the culture medium was replaced with fresh IL-2-containing medium. After around 11 days of culture, CD4+ T cells were isolated by negative selection using the EasySep CD4+ T cell isolation kit. PBMCs were separated from whole blood using Ficoll-Paque Plus gradient centrifugation and then either used fresh or cryopreserved at -140C. In general, triplicate wells were set up for every culture condition.

Including the terminal cysteine and phenylalanine, the CDR3 comprises 13 residues. Kept here is only the CDR3 DNA, which spans 39 bases and is read in frame from base 1. CDR1 and CDR2 were assigned from the germline V gene (reference sequence) as LGHDT and YNNKEL. At the junction V is shortened by 2 bases and J by 1 base, with 5 bases in between. The library was generated by PCR. DNA from cultured CD4+ T cells was subjected to TCR sequencing with the Oncomine TCR Beta short-read assay at the Johns Hopkins FTIC core. Genomic DNA was extracted from the cultured CD4+ T cells with the QIAamp micro DNA kit. Oncomine TCR Beta libraries made from cultured CD4+ T cells were pooled using unique dual indexes and sequenced on an Illumina iSeq 100. As for the authors' bioinformatics: Non-productive sequences were removed, and CDR3s not starting with C, not ending with F or W, or shorter than 7 amino acids were discarded. The MANAFEST web application identified antigen-specific clonotypes by comparing peptide-stimulated wells against reference wells and other culture wells. For a clone to be called positive, the clone needed an FDR below 0.05, an odds ratio above 5, and a productive frequency above 0.1% in at least two of three replicate wells. A clonotype was classed as cross-reactive if the clonotype showed significant expansion both in SARS-CoV-2 spike wells and in at least one common cold coronavirus spike condition. Using R version 3.6.1, CDR3 homology was evaluated through Levenshtein distances (stringdist) along with unrooted phylogenetic trees (ape). The raw public reads went through TCRdb reprocessing: fastp at Q25, MiXCR clone calling, in-frame beta chains kept. Each CDR3 protein gets just one entry, which takes the most common genes and DNA from the rows behind it. It is TCRdb's table, rather than the study itself, that gives the V and J calls and clone size. The sample yields around 20,000 distinct CDR3 sequences; about two fifths were counted once. The top ten hold roughly 20% of the sample.

Points the paper makes about the study in general: Among convalescent patients, a median about 86% of the SARS-CoV-2-reactive clones seen after vaccination appeared only after vaccination, which suggests priming specific to the vaccine. The study included relatively few convalescent patients and did not analyze early timepoints after natural infection. In convalescent patients, nearly all vaccine-specific clones (304 of 307) were found to be mono-reactive for SARS-CoV-2 spike rather than cross-reactive with common cold coronaviruses. The median number of SARS-CoV-2-reactive clonotypes rose from under 25 after infection to a few dozen after vaccination, but the change was not significant.

Source: CD4+ T cells from blood, cultured in vitro, taken before SARS-CoV-2 vaccination. The chain uses TRBV3-1 and TRBJ2-5; the D gene cannot be named for sure. This sequence was found in a human donor who received a COVID-19 vaccine. Here is the DNA: TGTGCCAGCAGCCAATCAGCCCAAGAGACCCAGTACTTC. It encodes CASSQSAQETQYF.